A single sample is the source of the 21 T cell receptor beta chains below, sequenced in a study of blood T cell repertoires in COVID-19. Libraries were prepared by immunoSEQ multiplex PCR; TCRdb keeps only in-frame clonotypes and omits some of them. The table records some 350,000 clones, around 87% of them present only once. Sequenced sample: peripheral blood. The receptors here all came from a human donor in a cohort sampled during active COVID-19.

The rearrangement links TRBV19 to TRBJ2-5; TRBD1 might be the D (6 bases). Germline CDR1 and CDR2: LNHDA and SQIVND (reference sequence). CDR3 length equals 14 residues. Trimming pared 8 bases from V and 4 bases from J, leaving 17 bases between. CDR3 coding DNA: TGTGCCAGTTCCGGGCAGGGGTCATCAGAGACCCAGTACTTC. It codes for CASSGQGSSETQYF.

The chain recombines TRBV10-3 with TRBJ1-1; D remains unclear. V gave up 2 bases and J gave up 2 bases, with 18 bases separating them. From germline, CDR1 is ENHRY and CDR2 SYGVKD. This CDR3 has 17 amino acids. CDR3 sequence: CAISEPAALARNTEAFF. CDR3 DNA: TGTGCCATCAGTGAGCCGGCGGCCCTGGCCAGAAACACTGAAGCTTTCTTT.

This clone was observed a handful of times. The chain joins TRBV6-6 to TRBJ1-4; 7 nucleotides match TRBD1. The germline V gene has CDR1 MNHNY and CDR2 SVGAGI (reference sequence). The length of the CDR3 is 15 residues. V dropped 6 bases and J dropped 6; count of bases not matched to a gene: 10. CDR3 nucleotides: TGTGCCAGCAGCTTCCTCGGGACAGAAGATGAAAAACTGTTTTTT. Its protein product is CASSFLGTEDEKLFF.

V gene TRBV7-9 combines with J gene TRBJ1-1; the D is unclear. The CDR3 totals 14 residues. V lost 4 bases and J 3 bases, leaving 12 bases between the germline ends. Germline V CDR1 and CDR2: SEHNR, FQNEAQ (reference sequence). For the CDR3, the DNA is TGTGCCAGCAGCTATCAATGGAGGGACACTGAAGCTTTCTTT. This codes for CASSYQWRDTEAFF.

The rearrangement joins TRBV7-2 to TRBJ2-2; 8 bases agree with TRBD2. CDR1 is SGHTA and CDR2 is FQGNSA in the germline V gene. CDR3 length: 18 amino acids. V shed 2 bases and J 0 bases; nucleotides not matched to a gene: 8. This chain's CDR3 is CASSLFILAETNTGELFF. The CDR3 DNA reads as TGTGCCAGCAGCTTATTTATACTAGCGGAGACGAACACCGGGGAGCTGTTTTTT.

J is TRBJ2-4 and V is TRBV28; TRBD1 matches at 7 bases. V was clipped by 4 bases and J by 0 bases; unmatched bases: 15. The germline V gene has CDR1 MDHEN and CDR2 SYDVKM. This CDR3 is 19 amino acids long. As DNA, the CDR3 is TGTGCCAGCAGTTCTAGGACAGGATCGACAGTACTAGCCAAAAACATTCAGTACTTC. Translating gives CASSSRTGSTVLAKNIQYF.

With regard to this clone: The same CDR3 is also encoded by other DNA sequences in this sample. The chain joins TRBV5-4 to TRBJ1-4; D call uncertain. From germline, CDR1 is SGHNT and CDR2 YYREEE (reference sequence). The V end was cut by 0 bases, the J end by 3 bases, with 6 bases between. The CDR3 covers 14 residues. DNA of the CDR3: TGTGCCAGCAGCTTGGACCGAGCTAATGAAAAACTGTTTTTT. Translation gives CASSLDRANEKLFF.

The rearrangement links TRBV5-1 to TRBJ1-4; perhaps TRBD1 as D (6 bases). CDR3 length: 14 amino acids. The V end lost 1 base, the J end lost 7 bases, and 11 bases lay between the germline ends. Germline loops: CDR1 SGHRS, CDR2 YFSETQ. The CDR3 loop reads CASSLSRGSEKLFF. Written as DNA, the CDR3 is TGCGCCAGCAGCTTGTCCAGGGGTAGTGAAAAACTGTTTTTT. Combining the CDR3 with reference TRBV5-1 and TRBJ1-4 gives the whole variable domain KAGVTQTPRYLIKTRGQQVTLSCSPISGHRSVSWYQQTPGQGLQFLFEYFSETQRNKGNFPGRFSGRQFSNSRSEMNVSTLELGDSALYLCASSLSRGSEKLFFGSGTQLSVL.

This sequence joins TRBV7-2 and TRBJ2-7, with 12 bases aligning to TRBD2. CDR1 and CDR2 (germline): SGHTA, FQGNSA. The V segment lost 5 bases and the J segment 3 bases; nucleotides outside the gene matches: 5. The length of the CDR3 is 15 residues. For the CDR3, the DNA is TGTGCCAGCAGCGAGGGACTAGCGGGCCTCTACGAGCAGTACTTC. Its protein product is CASSEGLAGLYEQYF.

This sequence joins TRBV19 and TRBJ2-3, with 9 nucleotides matching TRBD1. Germline V gives CDR1 LNHDA, CDR2 SQIVND (reference sequence). The V gene end was trimmed by 7 bases and the J gene end by 2 bases; junction bases not matched to a gene: 10. The CDR3 runs to 16 residues. DNA of the CDR3: TGTGCCAGTAAACTAACCGGGACAGGGCTCACAGATACGCAGTATTTT. Its translation is CASKLTGTGLTDTQYF.

V gene TRBV7-9 combines with J gene TRBJ1-3, with 8 bases fitting TRBD1. The CDR3 sequence is 14 residues long. CDR1 and CDR2 (germline): SEHNR, FQNEAQ (reference sequence). V lost 6 bases and J lost 4; bases outside the gene matches: 5. The CDR3 coding sequence is TGTGCCAGCAGACATGGACAGGGCGGAAACACCATATATTTT. Its protein product is CASRHGQGGNTIYF.

As concerns this clone: One end of the junction is discordant with germline, which a read error may explain. The chain has TRBV5-4 and TRBJ1-1; D might be TRBD1 (6 bases). There are 13 residues in the CDR3. Germline V gene sequence: CDR1 SGHNT, CDR2 YYREEE (reference sequence). Here the CDR3 reads CASSLQGPIHPVF. CDR3 nucleotide sequence: TGTGCCAGCAGCTTGCAGGGGCCCATCCACCCAGTCTTT.

The rearrangement links TRBV6-1 to TRBJ1-3; D is unclear. Germline V gene data show CDR1 as MNHNS and CDR2 as SASEGT. The CDR3 is made up of 16 amino acids. Trimming shortened V by 4 bases and J by 0 bases, and 13 bases separated the two germline ends. CDR3 bases: TGTGCCAGCAGTGTTCAGGCCATAAACTCTGGAAACACCATATATTTT. Translation gives CASSVQAINSGNTIYF.

This clone was counted only a few times. The chain combines TRBV4-1 with TRBJ2-7, with 12 nucleotides matching TRBD2. The J segment lost 2 bases and the V segment lost 2 bases, leaving 4 bases of the junction unmatched. The CDR3 spans 16 residues. The germline V gene encodes CDR1 MGHRA and CDR2 YSYEKL. Here the CDR3 reads CASSQRLAGVPYEQYF. The CDR3 region has the DNA TGCGCCAGCAGCCAACGACTAGCGGGAGTCCCCTACGAGCAGTACTTC.

This chain uses TRBV29-1 with TRBJ2-1; 13 bases align to TRBD2. The CDR3 is made up of 18 amino acids. Germline CDR1 and CDR2: SQVTM and ANQGSEA. Losses at the gene ends were 0 bases for V and 0 bases for J; bases not matched to a gene: 5. CDR3 amino acids: CSVEERGLAGSSYNEQFF. CDR3 nucleotide sequence: TGCAGCGTTGAAGAAAGGGGACTAGCGGGAAGCTCCTACAATGAGCAGTTCTTC.

V gene TRBV19 combines with J gene TRBJ2-7; possible D gene TRBD1, 8 bases. V lost 5 bases, J lost 4 bases, and 18 bases lay in between. Per the germline V gene, CDR1 is LNHDA and CDR2 is SQIVND (reference sequence). This CDR3 has 15 residues. CDR3 amino acids: CASSPSGTGEYEQYF. The CDR3 nucleotides read TGTGCCAGTAGTCCAAGCGGGACAGGCGAATACGAGCAGTACTTC.

The J gene is TRBJ2-2, the V gene TRBV7-9; TRBD2 matches 11 bases. Germline V CDR1 and CDR2: SEHNR, FQNEAQ (reference sequence). This CDR3 is 17 amino acids long. J gave up 5 bases and V 5 bases, and 10 bases lay outside the gene matches. CDR3 nucleotides: TGTGCCAGCAGCCGCACTAGCGGGAGATCGATGACCGGGGAGCTGTTTTTT. Protein sequence: CASSRTSGRSMTGELFF.

This chain uses TRBV6-5 with TRBJ1-2; no clear D gene. Per germline, CDR1 MNHEY and CDR2 SVGAGI. The V end lost 0 bases, the J end lost 2 bases, and 7 bases lay between the germline ends. The CDR3 runs to 14 residues. The CDR3, as DNA: TGTGCCAGCAGTTACTCTGCGGAGAACTATGGCTACACCTTC. It codes for CASSYSAENYGYTF.

This chain links TRBV27 with TRBJ1-6; D is unresolved. Trimming removed 5 bases at V and 0 bases at J, with 17 bases between. CDR1 is MNHEY, CDR2 SMNVEV, per germline (reference sequence). CDR3 length: 18 amino acids. The CDR3 coding sequence is TGTGCCAGCAGTGCCCGTCGGGGAGTCAGCTCCTATAATTCACCCCTCCACTTT. This translates into CASSARRGVSSYNSPLHF.

V is TRBV5-1 and J is TRBJ2-7; TRBD1 aligns across 9 bases. Germline V gene lookup returns CDR1 SGHRS and CDR2 YFSETQ. The ends lost 4 bases at V and 4 bases at J; junction bases unmatched: 9. This CDR3 contains 15 residues. CDR3 in amino acids: CASSGAGQGPYEQYF. DNA for the CDR3: TGCGCCAGCAGCGGCGCGGGACAGGGACCTTACGAGCAGTACTTC. The full variable domain, rest sourced from reference TRBV5-1 and TRBJ2-7, is KAGVTQTPRYLIKTRGQQVTLSCSPISGHRSVSWYQQTPGQGLQFLFEYFSETQRNKGNFPGRFSGRQFSNSRSEMNVSTLELGDSALYLCASSGAGQGPYEQYFGPGTRLTVT.

The V gene is TRBV19, the J gene TRBJ2-3, with TRBD2 matching 8 bases. The V segment lost 6 bases and the J segment 4 bases; nucleotides outside the gene matches: 6. This CDR3 spans 14 amino acids. Germline CDR1 and CDR2: LNHDA and SQIVND (reference sequence). The CDR3 is CASRPAGASDTQYF. The CDR3 region has the DNA TGTGCCAGTAGGCCAGCGGGAGCCTCAGATACGCAGTATTTT. Filled out from reference TRBV19 and TRBJ2-3, the complete variable domain reads DGGITQSPKYLFRKEGQNVTLSCEQNLNHDAMYWYRQDPGQGLRLIYYSQIVNDFQKGDIAEGYSVSREKKESFPLTVTSAQKNPTAFYLCASRPAGASDTQYFGPGTRLTVL.